This paragraph reports one TCR beta chain. Its antigen is still unknown. The source of the sample is a study of cytomegalovirus exposure and HLA in healthy donors. Findings of the study overall: Roughly uniform depth of sequencing across donors was assumed in presence/absence analyses.

Use of 60 Vbeta and 13 Jbeta primers characterized the PCR. The data were produced by immunoSEQ multiplex PCR, yet TCRdb's version contains in-frame clones alone and is incomplete. The profile covers roughly 120,000 clones, with 77% appearing a single time and about 5% taken by the ten largest. Looked up from germline, CDR1 is MDHEN and CDR2 is SYDVKM. Trimming shortened V by 4 bases and J by 2 bases, and 14 bases separated the two germline ends. The CDR3 contains 15 residues. The chain joins TRBV28 to TRBJ1-1, with a possible D match to TRBD1 (5 bases). The sequence came from a man over 45 in good health and CMV-seropositive. Material for sequencing was PBMCs. In DNA, the CDR3 is TGTGCCAGCAGTTCGGGGGGTACAGGAAACACTGAAGCTTTCTTT. As protein: CASSSGGTGNTEAFF.